This TCR beta chain was captured in a study of blood T cell repertoires in COVID-19. In germline, CDR1 is GTSNPN, CDR2 SVGIG (reference sequence). V was shortened by 0 bases and J by 4 bases, with 10 bases between the two germline ends. The CDR3 covers 14 residues. Clones were read by immunoSEQ multiplex PCR, and TCRdb kept only the in-frame ones, dropping some. The sample shows 230,000 or so clones, about 79% of them seen only once. The chain couples TRBV30 to TRBJ1-5, with a possible D match to TRBD1 (5 bases). What was sequenced was peripheral blood. The TCR sequence derives from a man aged 40-49 years who had recovered from COVID-19. The CDR3 loop reads CAWSVVGGNQPQHF. In DNA form, the CDR3 reads TGTGCCTGGAGTGTCGTTGGGGGGAATCAGCCCCAGCATTTT. Using reference TRBV30 and TRBJ1-5 for the parts outside the CDR3, the full variable domain is SQTIHQWPATLVQPVGSPLSLECTVEGTSNPNLYWYRQAAGRGLQLLFYSVGIGQISSEVPQNLSASRPQDRQFILSSKKLLLSDSGFYLCAWSVVGGNQPQHFGDGTRLSIL.